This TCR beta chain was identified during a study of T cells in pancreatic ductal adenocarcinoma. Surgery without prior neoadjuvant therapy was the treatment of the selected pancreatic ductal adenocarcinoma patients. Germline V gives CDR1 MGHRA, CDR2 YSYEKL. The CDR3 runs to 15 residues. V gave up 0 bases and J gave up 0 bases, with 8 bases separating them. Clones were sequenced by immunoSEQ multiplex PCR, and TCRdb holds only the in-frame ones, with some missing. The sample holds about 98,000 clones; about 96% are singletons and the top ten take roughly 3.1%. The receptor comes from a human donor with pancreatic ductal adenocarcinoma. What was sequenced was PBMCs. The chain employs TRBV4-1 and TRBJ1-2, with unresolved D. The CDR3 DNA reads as TGCGCCAGCAGCCAAGACCAGACAACTAACTATGGCTACACCTTC. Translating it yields CASSQDQTTNYGYTF.